The next 7 T cell receptor beta chains were all read from a single sample in a study of blood T cell repertoires in COVID-19. TCRdb's copy holds only in-frame clones and misses some; the assay was immunoSEQ multiplex PCR. The sample consists of about 250,000 clones, around nine tenths of them appearing once. The sample was PBMCs or T cells enriched from blood (not recorded which). Receptors were obtained from a woman aged 18-35 years who had recovered from COVID-19.

The V gene is TRBV3-1 (or the pseudogene TRBV3-2), the J gene TRBJ2-7; 16 bases are a match to TRBD2. This CDR3 region has 15 residues. Germline V gives CDR1 LGHDT, CDR2 YNNKEL (reference sequence). V lost 1 base to trimming and J lost 12 bases; unmatched junction nucleotides: 6. The CDR3 spells CASSQAGTSGRAMYF. The CDR3 DNA is TGTGCCAGCAGCCAAGCCGGGACTAGCGGGAGGGCAATGTACTTC.

This chain links TRBV4-3 with TRBJ2-2, with D tentatively TRBD1 (5 bases). The germline gives CDR1 LGHNA, CDR2 YSLEER. Trimming left V 5 bases short and J 5 bases short, with 24 bases between. The CDR3 sequence is 18 residues long. In DNA form, the CDR3 reads TGCGCCAGCAGCAAACACGACCCAGGGCCTCTAAGAACCGGGGAGCTGTTTTTT. Its translation: CASSKHDPGPLRTGELFF.

This clone appeared once. The rearrangement joins TRBV5-5 to TRBJ2-7; D call uncertain. Germline CDR1 is SGHKS and CDR2 is YYEKEE (reference sequence). The CDR3 is 13 amino acids. The germline V and J ends were trimmed by 3 bases and 2 bases, with 9 bases remaining between them. The CDR3 spells CASSSPTTYEQYF. The CDR3 nucleotides are TGTGCCAGCAGCTCGCCTACTACCTACGAGCAGTACTTC. Full variable domain (rest looked up from reference TRBV5-5 and TRBJ2-7): DAGVTQSPTHLIKTRGQQVTLRCSPISGHKSVSWYQQVLGQGPQFIFQYYEKEERGRGNFPDRFSARQFPNYSSELNVNALLLGDSALYLCASSSPTTYEQYFGPGTRLTVT.

J is TRBJ1-1 and V is TRBV21-1; the listed D gene, TRBD1, was not tested against the DNA. TRBV21-1 is a listed pseudogene. The CDR3 length is 17 residues. CDR3 nucleotide sequence: TGTGCCAGCACCAAATACAGGGGGAGAAAGATCCCCACTGAAGCTTTCTTT. Protein product: CASTKYRGRKIPTEAFF.

The CDR3, as DNA: TGTGCCAGTAGTAGACTAGCGGGAGTGGGAGAGACCCAGTACTTC. Its protein product is CASSRLAGVGETQYF. The chain employs TRBV19 and TRBJ2-5, with 12 bases aligning to TRBD2. V gave up 4 bases and J gave up 4 bases; unmatched junction bases: 4. The germline CDR1 and CDR2 sequences are LNHDA and SQIVND (reference sequence). The CDR3 length is 15 residues. The complete variable domain, with remaining parts taken from reference TRBV19 and TRBJ2-5, reads DGGITQSPKYLFRKEGQNVTLSCEQNLNHDAMYWYRQDPGQGLRLIYYSQIVNDFQKGDIAEGYSVSREKKESFPLTVTSAQKNPTAFYLCASSRLAGVGETQYFGPGTRLLVL.

The gene calls are TRBV9 and TRBJ2-7; weak D call: TRBD2 (6 bases). Per the germline V gene, CDR1 is SGDLS and CDR2 is YYNGEE. The V gene lost 1 base and the J gene lost 4 bases, with 12 bases spanning the gap. The CDR3 is made up of 14 amino acids. The CDR3 spells CASSVSMEGYEQYF. DNA of the CDR3: TGTGCCAGCAGCGTATCCATGGAGGGGTACGAGCAGTACTTC.

The chain links TRBV7-3 to TRBJ2-3; 10 bases align to TRBD2. There are 15 residues in the CDR3. The V gene end was trimmed by 2 bases and the J gene end by 6 bases; junction bases not matched to a gene: 5. Germline values: CDR1 SGHTA, CDR2 FQGTGA. CDR3 nucleotides: TGTGCCAGCAGCTTACTAGCGGGAGTTTGGGATACGCAGTATTTT. It translates to CASSLLAGVWDTQYF.